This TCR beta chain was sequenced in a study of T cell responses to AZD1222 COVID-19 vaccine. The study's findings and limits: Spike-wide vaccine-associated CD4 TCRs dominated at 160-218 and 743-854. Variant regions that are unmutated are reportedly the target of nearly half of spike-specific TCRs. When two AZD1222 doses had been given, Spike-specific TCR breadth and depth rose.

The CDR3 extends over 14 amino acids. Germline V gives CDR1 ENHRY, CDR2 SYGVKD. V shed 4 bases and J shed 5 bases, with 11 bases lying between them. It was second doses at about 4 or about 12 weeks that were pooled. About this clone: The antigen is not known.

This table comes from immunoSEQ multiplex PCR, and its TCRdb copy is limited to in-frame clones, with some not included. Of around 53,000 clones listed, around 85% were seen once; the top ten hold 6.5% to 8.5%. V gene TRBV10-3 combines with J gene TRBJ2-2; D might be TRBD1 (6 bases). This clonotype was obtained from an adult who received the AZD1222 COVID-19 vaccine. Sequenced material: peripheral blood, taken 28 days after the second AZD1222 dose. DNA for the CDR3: TGTGCCATCAGTGGCCCGGGACAAACCGGGGAGCTGTTTTTT. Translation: CAISGPGQTGELFF.